Below, 25 T cell receptor beta chains from the same sample are listed, as sequenced in a study of metastatic and nonmetastatic thyroid tumors. From the PCR reads, TCRdb re-called clones with MiXCR. The data show around 15,000 clones, 20% to 25% seen once. Until they underwent thyroid surgery, no patient had received any treatment. Input material: tumor tissue. These receptors all come from a male donor with papillary thyroid cancer or a benign thyroid nodule (not recorded which). Some clones in this sample may be carry-over from other donors' samples.

This clone came up many times. The V call is TRBV5-6, the J call TRBJ2-3; no definite D call. Trimming took off 0 bases at V and 3 bases at J, with 14 bases between the two ends. This CDR3 region has 16 residues. From germline, CDR1 is SGHDT and CDR2 YYEEEE. The CDR3 protein is CASSLEGWGGTDTQYF. The CDR3 coding sequence is TGTGCCAGCAGCTTGGAAGGGTGGGGTGGTACAGATACGCAGTATTTT.

This clone was seen a few times. The V and J genes are TRBV6-1 and TRBJ1-5; D is uncertain. The V gene lost 6 bases and the J gene lost 5 bases, with 14 bases spanning the gap. Germline V gene data show CDR1 as MNHNS and CDR2 as SASEGT. This CDR3 comprises 14 residues. CDR3 DNA: TGTGCCAGCAGACCCGGACGGGAAGATCAGCCCCAGCATTTT. Residues: CASRPGREDQPQHF.

This clone showed up just a few times. Germline is not matched at one junction end, which may reflect a read error. The chain combines TRBV6-1 with TRBJ2-2; D not certain. The V gene's germline CDR1 is MNHNS and CDR2 SASEGT. This CDR3 spans 15 amino acids. CDR3 region: CASNNRAYYTWELFF. CDR3 bases: TGTGCCAGCAACAACCGGGCGTACTACACCTGGGAGCTGTTTTTT.

This clone was found a few times. This chain joins TRBV27 and TRBJ2-1; possible D gene TRBD2, 6 bases. Trimming took off 0 bases at V and 1 base at J, with 7 bases between the two ends. Per the germline V gene, CDR1 is MNHEY and CDR2 is SMNVEV (reference sequence). CDR3 length equals 15 residues. CDR3 residues: CASSLSSGSYNEQFF. CDR3 bases: TGTGCCAGCAGTTTATCTAGCGGTTCCTACAATGAGCAGTTCTTC.

The V gene is TRBV6-1, the J gene TRBJ2-7, with D perhaps TRBD1 (8 bases). The CDR3 consists of 13 residues. CDR1 is MNHNS and CDR2 is SASEGT in the germline V gene. V lost 10 bases and J 7 bases, leaving 20 bases between the germline ends. The CDR3, as DNA: TGTGCCATCACCACAGGGGGGGGGTGGGAGCAGTACTTC. Translating gives CAITTGGGWEQYF.

This clone was counted at least ten times. The rearrangement uses TRBV20-1 and TRBJ2-4, with D perhaps TRBD1 (6 bases). CDR1 and CDR2 from the germline V gene are DFQATT and SNEGSKA (reference sequence). Trimming pared 1 base from V and 4 bases from J, leaving 14 bases between. The CDR3 is made up of 15 amino acids. The chain's CDR3 is CSARADRDPKNIQYF. The CDR3 DNA is TGCAGTGCTAGAGCGGACAGAGACCCGAAAAACATTCAGTACTTC.

The chain combines TRBV2 with TRBJ1-6; tentatively, D is TRBD1 (5 bases). This CDR3 region has 14 residues. Germline CDR1 SNHLY, CDR2 FYNNEI. The germline V and J ends were trimmed by 4 bases and 2 bases, with 6 bases remaining between them. This CDR3 is CASSAGTYNSPLHF. CDR3 nucleotides: TGTGCCAGCAGTGCAGGGACCTATAATTCACCCCTCCACTTT.

The chain couples TRBV4-1 to TRBJ1-2; 7 positions match TRBD1. There are 15 residues in the CDR3. Losses at the gene ends were 0 bases for V and 4 bases for J; bases not matched to a gene: 5. Germline V gives CDR1 MGHRA, CDR2 YSYEKL. CDR3 DNA: TGCGCCAGCAGCCAAGATGAGGGACAGTCCTATGGCTACACCTTC. This codes for CASSQDEGQSYGYTF.

Details on this clone: The junction departs from the called germline gene at one end, perhaps through a read error. The rearrangement links TRBV5-4 to TRBJ2-1; 9 bases are a match to TRBD2. Germline CDR1 and CDR2: SGHNT and YYREEE (reference sequence). The CDR3 covers 17 residues. CDR3 region: CASILAVIAGGPNEQFF. The CDR3 DNA reads as TGTGCCAGCATCTTGGCCGTGATTGCGGGGGGGCCGAATGAGCAGTTCTTC.

The V and J genes are TRBV5-4 and TRBJ2-3; D is perhaps TRBD1 (5 bases). Trimming stripped 0 bases from V and 0 bases from J, with 17 bases between. The CDR3 contains 18 residues. Germline CDR1 SGHNT, CDR2 YYREEE (reference sequence). The CDR3 reads CASSLEIGHSYSTDTQYF. The CDR3 coding sequence is TGTGCCAGCAGCTTGGAAATAGGACATTCTTACAGCACAGATACGCAGTATTTT.

This clone was seen more than once but under ten times. This rearrangement joins TRBV7-9 to TRBJ1-4; D is unclear. Germline V gives CDR1 SEHNR, CDR2 FQNEAQ (reference sequence). With 3 bases removed from V and 5 bases from J, the gap between germline ends came to 4 bases. There are 12 residues in the CDR3. DNA for the CDR3: TGTGCCAGCAGCTTCGACAATGAAAAACTGTTTTTT. Translation gives CASSFDNEKLFF.

This clone occurred many times. The chain has TRBV19 and TRBJ1-1; 7 positions agree with TRBD1. This CDR3 region has 14 residues. Germline V CDR1 and CDR2: LNHDA, SQIVND (reference sequence). The J segment lost 5 bases and the V segment lost 3 bases, leaving 6 bases of the junction unmatched. For the CDR3, the DNA is TGTGCCAGTAGTATCTCAGGGGGTGGAACTGAAGCTTTCTTT. This gives the protein CASSISGGGTEAFF.

This clone was seen ten or more times. Other DNA sequences from this sample encode an identical CDR3 as well. The chain carries TRBV6-1 and TRBJ1-2, with a possible D match to TRBD1 (5 bases). Trimming shortened V by 8 bases and J by 0 bases, and 10 bases separated the two germline ends. CDR3 length equals 13 residues. The V gene's germline CDR1 is MNHNS and CDR2 SASEGT. The CDR3 loop is CASGPGPNYGYTF. CDR3 nucleotides: TGTGCCAGCGGACCGGGGCCTAACTATGGCTACACCTTC.

The CDR3 is CASSLWGRNEQYF. The CDR3 bases are TGTGCCAGCAGCTTGTGGGGACGGAACGAGCAGTACTTC. This sequence joins TRBV11-3 and TRBJ2-7; TRBD1 or TRBD2 may be the D gene (5 bases each). The CDR3 is 13 residues long. In germline, CDR1 is SGHNT, CDR2 YENEEA. Trimming took 3 bases from V and 5 from J, leaving 11 bases between them.

At least ten counts were recorded for this clone. A much larger clone lies one base from this, so it may be a read error. Other DNA sequences in this sample translate to the same CDR3. The chain is built from TRBV27 and TRBJ2-7; D possibly uses TRBD1 or TRBD2 (6 bases each). Germline CDR1 reads MNHEY; CDR2 reads SMNVEV (reference sequence). The CDR3 runs to 13 residues. The V end was cut by 8 bases, the J end by 0 bases, with 11 bases between. DNA for the CDR3: TGTGCCAGCCGCGGGACAAGCTCCTACGAGCAGTACTTC. Its protein product is CASRGTSSYEQYF.

There are many counts of this clone. The V and J genes are TRBV12-3 or TRBV12-4 and TRBJ2-4; D gene uncertain. This CDR3 contains 14 residues. Deletions cut 7 bases from V and 0 bases from J, with 10 bases between. CDR3: CASTDTLAKNIQYF. CDR3 in DNA: TGTGCCAGCACGGATACACTAGCCAAAAACATTCAGTACTTC.

This clone came up many times. Since a much larger clone is just one base distant, this may be a read error. Other nucleotide sequences in the sample specify the same CDR3. The chain links TRBV28 to TRBJ2-7; tentatively, D is TRBD1 (6 bases). Germline CDR1 is MDHEN and CDR2 is SYDVKM. This CDR3 spans 14 amino acids. CDR3 bases: TGTGCCAGCGGTTTGGGACAAGACAAGTACGAGCAGTACTTC. Translated, it gives CASGLGQDKYEQYF.

J is TRBJ2-2 and V is TRBV4-3; no firm D call. The V end was cut by 4 bases, the J end by 5 bases, with 14 bases between. Germline CDR1 reads LGHNA; CDR2 reads YSLEER. The CDR3 covers 15 residues. The CDR3 DNA is TGCGCCAGCAGCCCACGGATCGGCGAGACCGGGGAGCTGTTTTTT. It translates to CASSPRIGETGELFF.

The gene calls are TRBV7-3 and TRBJ2-5, with 7 bases fitting TRBD1. Germline assignment: CDR1 SGHTA and CDR2 FQGTGA. The CDR3 is 13 residues long. V trimming: 4 bases; J trimming: 2 bases; junction bases outside the gene matches: 1. In DNA form, the CDR3 reads TGTGCCAGCAGCTCGGGACAGCAAGAGACCCAGTACTTC. Protein: CASSSGQQETQYF.

This clone was recorded a few times. The chain carries TRBV2 and TRBJ2-7; tentatively, D is TRBD1 (5 bases). V lost 5 bases, J lost 5 bases, and 19 bases lay in between. Germline assignment: CDR1 SNHLY and CDR2 FYNNEI. This CDR3 is 15 amino acids long. CDR3 residues: CASSPDRGTSNEQYF. CDR3 DNA sequence: TGTGCCAGCAGTCCTGACAGAGGCACCTCTAACGAGCAGTACTTC.

This clone has only a few counts. The chain combines TRBV6-2 or TRBV6-3 with TRBJ2-7; no clear D gene. Trimming took 3 bases from V and 4 from J, leaving 10 bases between them. Germline assignment: CDR1 MNHEY and CDR2 SVGEGT. CDR3 length: 13 amino acids. The CDR3 spells CASSYTEQYEQYV. The CDR3 bases are TGTGCCAGCAGTTATACAGAGCAATACGAGCAGTACGTC.

The chain is built from TRBV5-1 and TRBJ1-2; D is perhaps TRBD1 (6 bases). The CDR3 spans 14 residues. The germline V gene encodes CDR1 SGHRS and CDR2 YFSETQ. Trimming took 4 bases from V and 6 from J, leaving 16 bases between them. For the CDR3, the DNA is TGCGCCAGCAGCACTGGGACAATGGTGGATGGCTACACCTTC. It specifies CASSTGTMVDGYTF.

In this sample, this clone turned up a few times. The junction shows a germline mismatch at one end, possibly a read error. This sequence joins TRBV6-2 or TRBV6-3 and TRBJ2-7; D remains ambiguous. The CDR3 spans 12 residues. CDR1 is MNHEY and CDR2 is SVGEGT in the germline V gene. CDR3 loop: CAGSYMAHEQYF. CDR3 DNA sequence: TGTGCCGGCAGTTACATGGCCCACGAGCAGTACTTC.

Judged by abundance, this clone is medium-sized. CDR3 amino acids: CASSHSGNEQYF. DNA of the CDR3: TGTGCCAGCAGCCACTCTGGGAACGAGCAGTACTTC. The V and J genes are TRBV14 and TRBJ2-7; D call uncertain. From germline, CDR1 is SGHDN and CDR2 FVKESK. V was pared by 3 bases and J by 5 bases, with 8 bases between. The CDR3 loop spans 12 amino acids.

The chain combines TRBV6-2 or TRBV6-3 with TRBJ1-1; no definite D call. This CDR3 is 14 amino acids long. The ends were cut back, 6 bases at V and 1 base at J, with 12 bases in the middle. From germline, CDR1 is MNHEY and CDR2 SVGEGT. CDR3 sequence: CASRPGSKNTEAFF. CDR3 DNA sequence: TGTGCCAGCAGGCCGGGCTCAAAGAACACTGAAGCTTTCTTT.